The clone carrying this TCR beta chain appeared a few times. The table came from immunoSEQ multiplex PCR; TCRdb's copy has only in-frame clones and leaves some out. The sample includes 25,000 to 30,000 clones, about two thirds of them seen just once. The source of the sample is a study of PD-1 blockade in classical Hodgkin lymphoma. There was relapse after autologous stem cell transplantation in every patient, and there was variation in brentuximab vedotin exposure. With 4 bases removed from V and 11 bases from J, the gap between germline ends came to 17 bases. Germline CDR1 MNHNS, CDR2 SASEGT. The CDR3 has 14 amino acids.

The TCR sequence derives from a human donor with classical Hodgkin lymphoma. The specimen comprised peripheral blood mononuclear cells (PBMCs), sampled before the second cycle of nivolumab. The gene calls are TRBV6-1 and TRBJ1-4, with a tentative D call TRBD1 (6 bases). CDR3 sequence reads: CASSGNSGGGKLFF. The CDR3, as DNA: TGTGCCAGCAGTGGCAACAGTGGAGGGGGGAAACTGTTTTTT.